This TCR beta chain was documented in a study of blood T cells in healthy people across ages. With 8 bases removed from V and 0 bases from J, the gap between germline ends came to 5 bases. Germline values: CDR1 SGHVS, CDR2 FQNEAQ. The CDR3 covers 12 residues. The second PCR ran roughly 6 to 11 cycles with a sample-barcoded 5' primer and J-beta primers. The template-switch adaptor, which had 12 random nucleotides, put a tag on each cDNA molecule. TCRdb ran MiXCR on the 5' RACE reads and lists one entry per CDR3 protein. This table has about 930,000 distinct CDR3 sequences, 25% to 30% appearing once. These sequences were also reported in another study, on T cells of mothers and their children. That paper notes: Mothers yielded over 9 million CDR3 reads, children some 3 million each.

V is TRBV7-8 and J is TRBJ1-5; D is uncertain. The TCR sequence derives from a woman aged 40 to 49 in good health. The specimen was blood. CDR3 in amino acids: CASGHSNQPQHF. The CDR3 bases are TGTGCCAGCGGGCATAGCAATCAGCCCCAGCATTTT.